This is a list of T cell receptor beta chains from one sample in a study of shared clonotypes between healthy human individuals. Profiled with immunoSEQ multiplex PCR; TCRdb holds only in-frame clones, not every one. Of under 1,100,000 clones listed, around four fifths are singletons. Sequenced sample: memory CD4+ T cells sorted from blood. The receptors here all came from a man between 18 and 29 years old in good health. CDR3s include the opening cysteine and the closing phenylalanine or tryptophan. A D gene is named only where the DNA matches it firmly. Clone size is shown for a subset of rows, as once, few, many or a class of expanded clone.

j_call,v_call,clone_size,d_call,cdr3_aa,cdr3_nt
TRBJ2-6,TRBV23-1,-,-,CASKTSSGANVLTF,TGCGCCAGCAAGACGAGCTCTGGGGCCAACGTCCTGACTTTC
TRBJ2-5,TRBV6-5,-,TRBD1,CASSRSGTVAETQYF,TGTGCCAGCAGTCGGTCAGGGACAGTCGCCGAGACCCAGTACTTC
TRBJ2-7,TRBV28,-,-,CASSLSGASYEQYF,TGTGCCAGCAGTTTATCTGGGGCCTCCTACGAGCAGTACTTC
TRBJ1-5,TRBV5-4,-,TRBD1,CASSRWGQGNQPQHF,TGTGCCAGCAGCCGCTGGGGACAGGGGAATCAGCCCCAGCATTTT
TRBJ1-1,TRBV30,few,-,CAWSAGSLGNTEAFF,TGTGCCTGGAGTGCGGGGAGTTTGGGGAACACTGAAGCTTTCTTT
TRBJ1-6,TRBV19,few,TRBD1,CASRSGDRVSPLHF,TGTGCCAGTAGAAGCGGGGACAGGGTTTCACCCCTCCACTTT
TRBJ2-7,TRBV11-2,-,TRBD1,CASSSDDRASYEQYF,TGTGCCAGCAGCTCCGACGACAGGGCCTCCTACGAGCAGTACTTC
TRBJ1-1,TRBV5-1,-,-,CASSQQMNTEAFF,TGCGCCAGCAGCCAACAGATGAACACTGAAGCTTTCTTT
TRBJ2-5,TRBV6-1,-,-,CASSPLTTSGETQYF,TGTGCCAGCAGCCCCCTCACCACTAGTGGAGAGACCCAGTACTTC
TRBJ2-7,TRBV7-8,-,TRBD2,CASSTLTSAFYEQYF,TGTGCCAGCAGCACGCTGACTAGCGCCTTCTACGAGCAGTACTTC
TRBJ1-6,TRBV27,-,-,CASRDRKSTPLHF,TGTGCCAGCAGAGACAGAAAATCGACACCCCTCCACTTT
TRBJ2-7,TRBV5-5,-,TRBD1,CASTADRGTVQYF,TGTGCCAGCACAGCGGACAGGGGGACAGTCCAGTACTTC
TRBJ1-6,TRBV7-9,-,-,CASSATGTDNSPLHF,TGTGCCAGCAGCGCTACCGGGACGGATAATTCACCCCTCCACTTT
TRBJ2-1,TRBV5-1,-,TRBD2,CASGEGTRYSEQFF,TGCGCCAGCGGCGAAGGGACTAGATATAGTGAGCAGTTCTTC
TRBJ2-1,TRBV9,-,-,CASSAGVEQFF,TGTGCCAGCAGCGCAGGGGTTGAGCAGTTCTTC
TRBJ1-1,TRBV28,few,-,CASSLGEGTEAFF,TGTGCCAGCAGTTTGGGCGAGGGAACTGAAGCTTTCTTT
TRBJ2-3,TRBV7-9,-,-,CASTHGSTDTQYF,TGTGCCAGCACTCACGGAAGCACAGATACGCAGTATTTT
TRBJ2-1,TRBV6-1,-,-,CASSEAGHYNEQFF,TGTGCCAGCAGTGAGGCAGGGCACTACAATGAGCAGTTCTTC
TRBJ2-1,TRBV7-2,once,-,CASSLATSNEQFF,TGTGCCAGCAGCTTAGCGACATCGAATGAGCAGTTCTTC
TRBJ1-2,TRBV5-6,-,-,CASSPDPDIGYTF,TGTGCCAGCAGTCCAGATCCTGATATTGGCTACACCTTC
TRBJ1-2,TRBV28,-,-,CASSPDQWGYGYTF,TGTGCCAGCAGTCCCGACCAATGGGGCTATGGCTACACCTTC
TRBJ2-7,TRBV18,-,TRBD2,CASSPTSGYEQYF,TGTGCCAGCTCACCGACTAGCGGCTACGAGCAGTACTTC
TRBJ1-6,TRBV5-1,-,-,CASSQEINSPLHF,TGCGCCAGCAGCCAGGAGATTAATTCACCCCTCCACTTT
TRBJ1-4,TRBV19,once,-,CASRDDRSNEKLFF,TGTGCCAGTAGAGATGACAGATCTAATGAAAAACTGTTTTTT
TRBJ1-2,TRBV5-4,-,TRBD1,CASSQGQGHGYTF,TGTGCCAGCAGCCAGGGACAGGGACATGGCTACACCTTC
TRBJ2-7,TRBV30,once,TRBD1,CAGTSADRAGSSYEQYF,TGTGCCGGGACCTCTGCGGACAGGGCGGGTAGCTCCTACGAGCAGTACTTC
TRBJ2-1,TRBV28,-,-,CASSSLKGVQFF,TGTGCCAGCAGTTCCCTAAAGGGCGTTCAGTTCTTC
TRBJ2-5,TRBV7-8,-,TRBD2,CASSLVWTSGSLEGETQYF,TGTGCCAGCAGCTTAGTTTGGACTAGCGGGAGTCTAGAGGGAGAGACCCAGTACTTC
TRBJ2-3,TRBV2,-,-,CASSAGVQDTQYF,TGTGCCAGCAGTGCAGGGGTCCAGGATACGCAGTATTTT
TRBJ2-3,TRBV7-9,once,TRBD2,CASSLAQLAISTDTQYF,TGTGCCAGCAGCTTAGCCCAACTAGCGATCAGCACAGATACGCAGTATTTT
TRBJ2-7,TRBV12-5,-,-,CASDPKDKELYEQYF,TGTGCTAGTGATCCTAAAGACAAGGAACTCTACGAGCAGTACTTC
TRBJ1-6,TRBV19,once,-,CASGRGDNSPLHF,TGTGCCAGCGGACGAGGGGATAATTCACCCCTCCACTTT
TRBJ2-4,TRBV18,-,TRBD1,CASSPPGQAADIQYF,TGTGCCAGCTCACCACCGGGACAGGCGGCGGACATTCAGTACTTC
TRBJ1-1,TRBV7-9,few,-,CASSLLQGTEAFF,TGTGCCAGCAGCTTGTTACAGGGAACTGAAGCTTTCTTT
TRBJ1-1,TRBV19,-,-,CASARTMNTEAFF,TGTGCCAGCGCGAGGACCATGAACACTGAAGCTTTCTTT
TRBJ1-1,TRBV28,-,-,CASSRIKGEAFF,TGTGCCAGCAGTCGCATTAAGGGGGAGGCTTTCTTT
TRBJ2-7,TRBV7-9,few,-,CASSTGGTDYEQYF,TGTGCCAGCAGCACAGGAGGCACGGACTACGAGCAGTACTTC
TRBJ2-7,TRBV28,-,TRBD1,CASSPGTVPYEQYF,TGTGCCAGCAGTCCGGGGACAGTTCCCTACGAGCAGTACTTC
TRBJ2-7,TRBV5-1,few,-,CASSLVGGEGNEQYF,TGCGCCAGCAGCTTGGTAGGAGGGGAAGGCAACGAGCAGTACTTC
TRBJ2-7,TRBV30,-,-,CAWKALGYEQYF,TGTGCCTGGAAGGCCCTAGGCTACGAGCAGTACTTC
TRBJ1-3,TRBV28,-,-,CASSTAAARSGNTIYF,TGTGCCAGCAGTACCGCGGCTGCGAGGTCTGGAAACACCATATATTTT
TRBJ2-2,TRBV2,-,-,CASNPTVPGELFF,TGTGCCAGCAATCCAACAGTTCCCGGGGAGCTGTTTTTT
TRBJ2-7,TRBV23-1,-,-,CASTHKQKGTLPCTYEQYF,TGCGCCAGCACTCACAAACAGAAGGGTACACTTCCTTGTACCTACGAGCAGTACTTC
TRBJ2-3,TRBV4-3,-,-,CASSHRVGADTQYF,TGCGCCAGCAGCCACAGGGTAGGGGCTGATACGCAGTATTTT
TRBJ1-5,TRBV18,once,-,CASSSGPGGRQPQHF,TGTGCCAGCTCATCTGGGCCGGGGGGGCGTCAGCCCCAGCATTTT
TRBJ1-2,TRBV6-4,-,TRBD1,CASSSPGQGARLGGYTF,TGTGCCAGCAGTTCTCCGGGACAGGGGGCGCGTTTGGGTGGCTACACCTTC
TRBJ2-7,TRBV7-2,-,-,CASSLGVGPGYEQYF,TGTGCCAGCAGCTTAGGGGTGGGGCCCGGCTACGAGCAGTACTTC
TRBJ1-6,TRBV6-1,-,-,CASSFKDSPLHF,TGTGCCAGCAGCTTCAAAGATTCACCCCTCCACTTT
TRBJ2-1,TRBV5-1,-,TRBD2,CASSLKPSGTGADEQFF,TGCGCCAGCAGCTTGAAACCTAGCGGGACGGGGGCCGATGAGCAGTTCTTC
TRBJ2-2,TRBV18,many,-,CASSPPGQGTSNTGELFF,TGTGCCAGCTCCCCTCCGGGGCAGGGTACCTCGAACACCGGGGAGCTGTTTTTT
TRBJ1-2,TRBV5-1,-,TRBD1,CASSLALGQGEDGYTF,TGCGCCAGCAGCTTGGCCTTGGGACAGGGGGAGGATGGCTACACCTTC
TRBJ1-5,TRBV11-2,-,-,CASSLEGTNQPQHF,TGTGCCAGCAGCTTAGAGGGCACTAATCAGCCCCAGCATTTT
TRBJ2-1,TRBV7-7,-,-,CASSLGRGDNEQFF,TGTGCTAGCAGCTTAGGGCGGGGCGACAATGAGCAGTTCTTC
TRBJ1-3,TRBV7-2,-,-,CASSSGGVRNTIYF,TGTGCCAGCAGCTCGGGGGGGGTTCGAAACACCATATATTTT
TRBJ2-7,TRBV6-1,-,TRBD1,CASSDPGQVYSYEQYF,TGTGCCAGCAGTGACCCTGGACAGGTTTACTCCTACGAGCAGTACTTC
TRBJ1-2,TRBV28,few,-,CASSGASAQHYGYTF,TGTGCCAGCAGTGGGGCTAGTGCCCAACACTATGGCTACACCTTC
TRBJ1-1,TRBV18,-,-,CASSPPGQGDEAFF,TGTGCCAGCTCACCACCGGGCCAGGGTGATGAAGCTTTCTTT
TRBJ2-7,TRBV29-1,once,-,CSVEKGTGEQYF,TGCAGCGTTGAGAAGGGGACGGGCGAGCAGTACTTC
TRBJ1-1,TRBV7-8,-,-,CASSLWRKYTEAFF,TGTGCCAGCAGCTTATGGCGTAAGTACACTGAAGCTTTCTTT
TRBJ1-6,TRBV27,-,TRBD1,CASSRRLGGDSSYNSPLHF,TGTGCCAGCAGCCGGAGATTGGGTGGGGACAGCTCCTATAATTCACCCCTCCACTTT